This T cell receptor beta chain appears in the sequencing data of a study of metastatic and nonmetastatic thyroid tumors. In the study overall: Repertoires of blood and of tissue (tumor or nodule) from malignant and benign thyroid patients were compared. Study-level findings and limits: A significant increase in TCR beta diversity was reportedly seen in malignant thyroid tumors relative to benign nodules, in blood and tumor.

This CDR3 has 13 residues. V shed 0 bases and J shed 4 bases, with 8 bases lying between them. Germline CDR1 and CDR2: SGHRS and YFSETQ. Concerning this clone: Its matching antigen is unknown.

Before thyroid surgery, none of the patients had received any treatment. How the authors handled the data: Across clinicopathological groups, CDR3 differences served as the basis for building a distant-metastasis classifier for papillary thyroid cancer. TCRdb reprocessed the PCR reads via MiXCR. TCRdb's processing, not the authors', yielded these V and J calls. The repertoire has some 4,200 clones, 22% of them found once; the top ten carry about 8.2%. This chain connects TRBV5-1 to TRBJ2-7; D may be TRBD1 (5 bases). The origin of this receptor is a female donor with papillary thyroid cancer or a benign thyroid nodule (not recorded which). Some clones in this sample may be carry-over from other donors' samples. The material sequenced was tumor tissue. Here the CDR3 reads CASSLGSGYEQYF. The CDR3 nucleotides read TGCGCCAGCAGCTTGGGGTCAGGGTACGAGCAGTACTTC.